These 31 T cell receptor beta chains came from one sample sequenced in a study of T cell responses to AZD1222 COVID-19 vaccine (dated by TCRdb to the early 2020s). The library relied on the immunoSEQ multiplex PCR assay. TCRdb took this table from immuneACCESS and kept in-frame rearrangements with V and J called. Such tables lack part of the clones; where checked against another copy, unresolved V genes explain under half of the gap, and the rest is unexplained. Recorded for this sample are 100,000 to 150,000 clones; more than 70% of them occurred a single time. Approximately 4.5% of the sample is taken by the ten largest. In the paper's terms, the time point label means: baseline before first vaccination. This specimen was peripheral blood, taken on day 0 of AZD1222 vaccination. These receptors all stem from an adult in good health.

The V gene is TRBV11-2, the J gene TRBJ2-1, with D unclear. Germline values: CDR1 SGHAT, CDR2 FQNNGV. V lost 0 bases and J 12 bases, leaving 12 bases between the germline ends. CDR3 length: 13 residues. This CDR3 is CASSLDRNQVQFF. CDR3 nucleotides: TGTGCCAGCAGCTTAGATCGGAACCAAGTGCAGTTCTTC.

The V gene is TRBV2, the J gene TRBJ1-6; D perhaps matches TRBD1 (5 bases). Trimming took off 2 bases at V and 0 bases at J, with 8 bases between the two ends. This CDR3 is built from 16 residues. The V gene's germline CDR1 is SNHLY and CDR2 FYNNEI. CDR3 amino acids: CASSETGVSYNSPLHF. CDR3 sequence (DNA): TGTGCCAGCAGTGAAACAGGAGTCTCCTATAATTCACCCCTCCACTTT. Full variable domain (remainder filled in from reference TRBV2 and TRBJ1-6): EPEVTQTPSHQVTQMGQEVILRCVPISNHLYFYWYRQILGQKVEFLVSFYNNEISEKSEIFDDQFSVERPDGSNFTLKIRSTKLEDSAMYFCASSETGVSYNSPLHFGNGTRLTVT.

The chain recombines TRBV2 with TRBJ2-1, with D perhaps TRBD2 (5 bases). The V gene's germline CDR1 is SNHLY and CDR2 FYNNEI. This CDR3 contains 13 residues. The V end was cut by 5 bases, the J end by 9 bases, with 14 bases between. This CDR3 reads CASSRQTRGEQFF. CDR3 in DNA: TGTGCCAGCAGTCGACAAACCCGGGGTGAGCAGTTCTTC. Looking up the rest from reference TRBV2 and TRBJ2-1 gives the full variable domain: EPEVTQTPSHQVTQMGQEVILRCVPISNHLYFYWYRQILGQKVEFLVSFYNNEISEKSEIFDDQFSVERPDGSNFTLKIRSTKLEDSAMYFCASSRQTRGEQFFGPGTRLTVL.

The rearrangement joins TRBV7-2 to TRBJ2-7; 10 bases match TRBD2. V shed 5 bases and J 1 base; nucleotides not matched to a gene: 2. CDR3 length equals 14 residues. Looked up from germline, CDR1 is SGHTA and CDR2 is FQGNSA. In DNA form, the CDR3 reads TGTGCCAGCAGCACGGGACTAGCGTCCTACGAGCAGTACTTC. Its protein is CASSTGLASYEQYF.

The chain joins TRBV28 to TRBJ2-3, with D hard to call. The CDR3 runs to 15 residues. CDR1 and CDR2 from the germline V gene are MDHEN and SYDVKM. V lost 4 bases to trimming and J lost 1 base, with 12 bases between them. The DNA of the CDR3 is TGTGCCAGCAGTTCGGCTAACTCTCGCACAGATACGCAGTATTTT. This sequence encodes CASSSANSRTDTQYF.

The chain carries TRBV19 and TRBJ1-3, with D unresolved. The CDR3 has 14 amino acids. Germline V CDR1 and CDR2: LNHDA, SQIVND (reference sequence). The V and J ends lost 7 bases and 0 bases respectively, with 10 bases between them. The CDR3 here is CASKVGVSGNTIYF. The CDR3 region has the DNA TGTGCCAGTAAAGTCGGAGTCTCTGGAAACACCATATATTTT.

CDR3 coding DNA: TGTGCCAGCAGTGAACAGGGATCCTCCTACGAGCAGTACTTC. It is translated as CASSEQGSSYEQYF. V gene TRBV6-1 combines with J gene TRBJ2-7, with D possibly TRBD1 on 5 matching bases. Per germline, CDR1 MNHNS and CDR2 SASEGT. The CDR3 covers 14 residues. V lost 2 bases and J 0 bases, leaving 8 bases between the germline ends.

This chain uses TRBV12-3 or TRBV12-4 with TRBJ1-5, with no clear D. This CDR3 has 12 residues. V was trimmed by 1 base and J by 5 bases, leaving 3 bases between them. As DNA, the CDR3 is TGTGCCAGCAGTTTAGGAGATCAGCCCCAGCATTTT. Its translation: CASSLGDQPQHF.

A word on this clone: The same CDR3 can be traced to other DNA sequences in this sample. The chain joins TRBV5-1 to TRBJ2-2; D is unclear. The CDR3 length is 13 residues. CDR1 and CDR2 from the germline V gene are SGHRS and YFSETQ. Trimming pared 0 bases from V and 2 bases from J, leaving 2 bases between. The CDR3 here is CASSLGNTGELFF. In nucleotides, the CDR3 is TGCGCCAGCAGCTTGGGTAACACCGGGGAGCTGTTTTTT.

This clone is a singleton in its sample. The rearrangement joins TRBV7-6 to TRBJ2-4; D uncertain. Trimming shortened V by 8 bases and J by 2 bases, and 13 bases separated the two germline ends. The CDR3 has 14 residues. CDR1 and CDR2 from the germline V gene are SGHVS and FNYEAQ. CDR3 sequence: CASPPIRTKNIQYF. CDR3 DNA: TGTGCCAGCCCACCAATTCGCACCAAAAACATTCAGTACTTC.

About this clone: This same CDR3 is encoded by further DNA sequences in the sample. The chain joins TRBV3-1 (or the pseudogene TRBV3-2) to TRBJ1-3, with unresolved D. The V end was cut by 0 bases, the J end by 3 bases, with 6 bases between. Germline V gene lookup returns CDR1 LGHDT and CDR2 YNNKEL (reference sequence). The CDR3 contains 14 residues. The CDR3 spells CASSQDNGGNTIYF. CDR3 sequence (DNA): TGTGCCAGCAGCCAAGATAATGGTGGAAACACCATATATTTT.

V is TRBV5-1 and J is TRBJ1-2; 7 bases agree with TRBD1. CDR1 SGHRS and CDR2 YFSETQ come from the germline V gene. J lost 4 bases, V lost 0 bases, and 3 bases had no gene match. The CDR3 sequence is 14 residues long. The CDR3 here is CASSLEGQFYGYTF. Here the CDR3 DNA reads TGCGCCAGCAGCTTGGAGGGACAGTTCTATGGCTACACCTTC.

This clone was detected only a few times. The gene calls are TRBV7-9 and TRBJ1-1, with unresolved D. The length of the CDR3 is 14 residues. Germline-derived CDR1 and CDR2 are SEHNR and FQNEAQ (reference sequence). Trimming shortened V by 4 bases and J by 1 base, and 10 bases separated the two germline ends. The CDR3 DNA sequence: TGTGCCAGCAGCTCACTTTTGGGGAACACTGAAGCTTTCTTT. Protein product: CASSSLLGNTEAFF. The full variable domain, completed using reference TRBV7-9 and TRBJ1-1, is DTGVSQNPRHKITKRGQNVTFRCDPISEHNRLYWYRQTLGQGPEFLTYFQNEAQLEKSRLLSDRFSAERPKGSFSTLEIQRTEQGDSAMYLCASSSLLGNTEAFFGQGTRLTVV.

The chain employs TRBV6-4 and TRBJ2-2; possibly TRBD2 for D (6 bases). The V gene's germline CDR1 is MRHNA and CDR2 SNTAGT. V was trimmed by 0 bases and J by 6 bases, leaving 17 bases between them. The CDR3 loop spans 17 amino acids. Written as DNA, the CDR3 is TGTGCCAGCAGTGACTCGGTCCGGGGGACTGGCGCCGGGGAGCTGTTTTTT. This sequence encodes CASSDSVRGTGAGELFF.

The rearrangement uses TRBV3-1 (or the pseudogene TRBV3-2) and TRBJ2-7, with D unresolved. The V end lost 1 base, the J end lost 2 bases, and 9 bases lay between the germline ends. The length of the CDR3 is 14 residues. Per germline, CDR1 LGHDT and CDR2 YNNKEL (reference sequence). The chain's CDR3 is CASSQVVSTYEQYF. CDR3 sequence (DNA): TGTGCCAGCAGCCAAGTCGTCAGCACCTACGAGCAGTACTTC.

The V and J genes are TRBV7-3 and TRBJ2-3, with TRBD2 matching 14 bases. V dropped 2 bases and J dropped 3; count of bases not matched to a gene: 7. The CDR3 has 18 amino acids. The germline gives CDR1 SGHTA, CDR2 FQGTGA. The CDR3 region has the DNA TGTGCCAGCAGCTTAGGAGGACTAGCGGGAGGTTATACAGATACGCAGTATTTT. It is translated as CASSLGGLAGGYTDTQYF.

This clone was counted between two and nine times. This chain uses TRBV28 with TRBJ1-2; 8 positions agree with TRBD1. The CDR3 is 14 amino acids. V was clipped by 6 bases and J by 2 bases; unmatched bases: 5. CDR1 is MDHEN, CDR2 SYDVKM, per germline. The DNA for the CDR3 is TGTGCCAGCAGCTCAGGGGGCGACAACTATGGCTACACCTTC. Translation gives CASSSGGDNYGYTF.

CDR3 sequence: CASKTWTGSGNTIYF. The CDR3 nucleotides read TGTGCCAGCAAAACCTGGACAGGCTCTGGAAACACCATATATTTT. V gene TRBV28 combines with J gene TRBJ1-3; 7 bases agree with TRBD1. The germline CDR1 and CDR2 sequences are MDHEN and SYDVKM. The CDR3 consists of 15 residues. Trimming at V came to 7 bases and at J to 0 bases, leaving 6 bases not matched to a gene.

The chain carries TRBV14 and TRBJ1-2, with 7 bases matching TRBD1. This CDR3 has 15 amino acids. With V trimmed by 2 bases and J by 2 bases, 5 bases remained unmatched. CDR1 SGHDN and CDR2 FVKESK come from the germline V gene. CDR3: CASSQYPRGNYGYTF. Here the CDR3 DNA reads TGTGCCAGCAGCCAATATCCCAGGGGGAACTATGGCTACACCTTC.

The rearrangement links TRBV6-1 to TRBJ2-3; unclear D gene. Looked up from germline, CDR1 is MNHNS and CDR2 is SASEGT. The CDR3 spans 12 residues. V lost 2 bases and J 5 bases, leaving 5 bases between the germline ends. DNA of the CDR3: TGTGCCAGCAGTGAATTAGTAGATACGCAGTATTTT. It codes for CASSELVDTQYF.

The V call is TRBV6-5, the J call TRBJ2-2; 9 bases align to TRBD2. The CDR3 totals 15 residues. V was pared by 7 bases and J by 6 bases, with 9 bases of the junction left unmatched. The germline V gene encodes CDR1 MNHEY and CDR2 SVGAGI. For the CDR3, the DNA is TGTGCCAGCACGAGGACTAGCGATTGGGCCGGGGAGCTGTTTTTT. Translated, it gives CASTRTSDWAGELFF.

The V call is TRBV28, the J call TRBJ1-5; possibly TRBD1 for D (6 bases). Between the trimmed V and J ends, which lost 11 bases and 2 bases, there was a span of 10 bases. CDR3 length: 12 residues. The germline V gene has CDR1 MDHEN and CDR2 SYDVKM. The CDR3 bases are TGTGCCTTAAGACAGGGCAATCAGCCCCAGCATTTT. It encodes CALRQGNQPQHF.

The chain employs TRBV4-1 and TRBJ2-7; D uncertain. V lost 1 base and J 3 bases, leaving 7 bases between the germline ends. Per germline, CDR1 MGHRA and CDR2 YSYEKL. The CDR3 runs 13 residues. This CDR3 reads CASSQVPGYEQYF. The DNA for the CDR3 is TGCGCCAGCAGCCAAGTGCCGGGCTACGAGCAGTACTTC.

The chain links TRBV18 to TRBJ2-3; D remains unclear. CDR3 size: 15 residues. The germline V and J ends were trimmed by 0 bases and 3 bases, with 10 bases remaining between them. Germline lookup yields CDR1 KGHSH and CDR2 LQKENI. The CDR3 region is CASSPPSQQTDTQYF. The DNA for the CDR3 is TGTGCCAGCTCACCACCCTCCCAGCAAACAGATACGCAGTATTTT.

The chain has TRBV5-6 and TRBJ1-1; D is uncertain. Germline CDR1 and CDR2: SGHDT and YYEEEE. This CDR3 contains 12 residues. The V and J ends lost 5 bases and 3 bases respectively, with 8 bases between them. CDR3 nucleotides: TGTGCCAGCAGTAGGACTTACACTGAAGCTTTCTTT. This codes for CASSRTYTEAFF.

V gene TRBV7-2 combines with J gene TRBJ2-7; TRBD2 is a possible D gene (5 bases). Germline loops: CDR1 SGHTA, CDR2 FQGNSA. This CDR3 comprises 15 residues. V lost 1 base and J lost 1, with 11 bases in between. In DNA form, the CDR3 reads TGTGCCAGCAGCTTAGGGCCAGCGGCATCCTACGAGCAGTACTTC. Encoded protein: CASSLGPAASYEQYF.

This clone has only a few counts. The V call is TRBV24-1, the J call TRBJ2-7, with D possibly being TRBD1 (6 bases). Per germline, CDR1 KGHDR and CDR2 SFDVKD. CDR3 size: 16 residues. V was cut by 1 base and J by 4 bases, with 16 bases left in between. CDR3 protein: CATSDFLGDRTYEQYF. CDR3 bases: TGTGCCACCAGTGATTTTCTGGGCGACAGGACTTACGAGCAGTACTTC.

The genes are TRBV7-2 and TRBJ2-1, with 7 positions matching TRBD2. The CDR3 has 16 residues. Germline-derived CDR1 and CDR2 are SGHTA and FQGNSA. The junction had 4 bases not matched to a gene; V was cut back by 0 bases and J by 2 bases. The CDR3 loop reads CASSLATGTTYNEQFF. As DNA, the CDR3 is TGTGCCAGCAGCTTAGCTACCGGGACTACCTACAATGAGCAGTTCTTC.

The V gene is TRBV3-1 (or the pseudogene TRBV3-2), the J gene TRBJ1-5; D perhaps matches TRBD1 (5 bases). Trimming removed 4 bases at V and 2 bases at J, with 24 bases between. The length of the CDR3 is 19 residues. Germline CDR1 LGHDT, CDR2 YNNKEL (reference sequence). The CDR3 sequence: CASSLLDVWGFRGNQPQHF. CDR3 DNA: TGTGCCAGCAGCCTCCTGGATGTGTGGGGGTTTAGGGGCAATCAGCCCCAGCATTTT.

This clone was seen a handful of times. The J gene is TRBJ1-2, the V gene TRBV28; no clear D. Germline CDR1 reads MDHEN; CDR2 reads SYDVKM. CDR3 size: 13 residues. Deletions cut 3 bases from V and 3 bases from J, with 8 bases between. The DNA of the CDR3 is TGTGCCAGCAGTTTTTCAGCATACTATGGCTACACCTTC. Protein product: CASSFSAYYGYTF.

The V gene is TRBV3-1 (or the pseudogene TRBV3-2), the J gene TRBJ1-1; possible D gene TRBD1, 6 bases. V was shortened by 5 bases and J by 2 bases, with 18 bases between the two germline ends. This CDR3 contains 16 residues. Per the germline V gene, CDR1 is LGHDT and CDR2 is YNNKEL (reference sequence). CDR3 amino acids: CASSDRPRARNTEAFF. CDR3 DNA sequence: TGTGCCAGCAGCGACAGGCCAAGGGCCAGAAACACTGAAGCTTTCTTT.